One T cell receptor (beta chain) is described in this entry. Sequence at one end of the junction differs from germline and may be a read error. Template material for TCR beta VDJ and CDR3 profiling consisted of genomic DNA. One entry per CDR3 protein results from TCRdb running MiXCR on the reads. The sample shows some 170,000 distinct CDR3 sequences, roughly three fifths of them seen only once. This sample was taken from a study of CD8+CD57+ T cells in acquired aplastic anemia. The CDR3 consists of 14 residues. The germline CDR1 and CDR2 sequences are SEHNR and FQNEAQ (reference sequence). Patients who underwent sequencing had shown CD8+CD57+ cell expansion by flow cytometry.

The TCR originated in a human donor with aplastic anemia. The rearrangement joins TRBV7-9 to TRBJ2-7; possible D gene TRBD2, 7 bases. Sequencing was performed on sorted CD4+, CD8+, or CD8+CD57+ T cells (not recorded which) from PBMCs. CDR3 sequence (DNA): TGTGCCAGCAGCTTTGGCGGGGGCTCCGACGAGCAGTACTTC. Its translation is CASSFGGGSDEQYF.